These 6 T cell receptor beta chains came from one sample sequenced in a study of CXCR3-negative and CXCR3-positive naive CD8 T cells. Study conclusions and caveats: For CXCR3-positive naive cells, TRB CDR3s were more hydrophobic than those of CXCR3-negative naive cells.

No antigen is known for these receptors. 5' RACE that incorporated UMI labels was used to prepare the TRB cDNA libraries. TCRdb reprocessed the 5' RACE reads; each CDR3 protein has one entry and no DNA is given. The sample table sets out over 70,000 distinct CDR3 sequences. Sample: naive CXCR3+ CD8+ T cells from blood. As to subset: CD45RO-CCR7+CD27+CD95- naive CD8+ T cells expressing CXCR3 (TNR3+). The receptors here all came from a human donor in good health. Some clones in this sample may be carry-over from other donors' samples.

V usage is TRBV25-1 and J usage is TRBJ1-1. Germline assignment: CDR1 MGHDK and CDR2 SYGVNS. This CDR3 spans 16 amino acids. CDR3 region: CASSELLQGAQPEAFF.

The rearrangement joins TRBV4-3 to TRBJ2-1; TCRdb's assignment of TRBD1 cannot be checked, as there is no DNA. The CDR3 sequence is 16 residues long. CDR1 and CDR2 (germline): LGHNA, YSLEER. Here the CDR3 reads CASSQVWDRGFNEQFF.

The J gene is TRBJ1-5, the V gene TRBV28. The CDR3 contains 15 residues. The germline V gene encodes CDR1 MDHEN and CDR2 SYDVKM. CDR3 sequence reads: CASSRSRTFNQPQHF.

The chain links TRBV14 to TRBJ2-7; TCRdb returns TRBD2, unconfirmable since there is no DNA. The length of the CDR3 is 16 residues. Germline loops: CDR1 SGHDN, CDR2 FVKESK. The CDR3 sequence: CASSQPRVTRAFEQYF.

This rearrangement joins TRBV6-2 or TRBV6-3 to TRBJ2-1; TCRdb proposes TRBD2, but this gene call is untestable without DNA. The germline CDR1 and CDR2 sequences are MNHEY and SVGEGT. The CDR3 extends over 15 amino acids. The CDR3 loop reads CASSYRASGGNEQFF.

The rearrangement links TRBV12-3 or TRBV12-4 to TRBJ2-1. The CDR3 runs 15 residues. The CDR3 reads CASSSDTSSYNEQFF.